A single sample gave rise to the 18 T cell receptor beta chains below, sequenced in a study of T cells in Graves' hyperthyroidism and ophthalmopathy (dated by TCRdb to the late 2010s). Receptors were amplified or captured by multiplex PCR. The sequencer was an Illumina HiSeq 2000. The TCR beta CDR3 regions were amplified from RNA transcripts. A first-round RT-PCR of the TCR CDR3 used the HTBI primer set with the Qiagen OneStep RT-PCR kit. TCRdb trimmed the raw reads at Q25, called clones with MiXCR and kept productive beta chains. Every entry covers one CDR3 protein and lists the most common genes and DNA from its rows. Within this sample are 600,000 to 800,000 distinct CDR3 sequences, with roughly 32% of them counted one time only. The ten largest clones add up to 30% to 40% of the sample. The sample consisted of blood. These receptors were taken from a woman aged 40 to 49 with Graves' hyperthyroidism.

The rearrangement joins TRBV5-1 to TRBJ1-2, with D tentatively TRBD1 (6 bases). Germline V gives CDR1 SGHRS, CDR2 YFSETQ. The CDR3 contains 15 residues. V was shortened by 5 bases and J by 7 bases, with 21 bases between the two germline ends. The CDR3 region is CASSSYRESVGGYTF. DNA for the CDR3: TGCGCCAGCAGTTCATACAGGGAATCGGTTGGTGGCTACACCTTC.

Regarding this clonotype: A much larger clonotype is one base distant, so this may be a read error. This rearrangement joins TRBV25-1 to TRBJ1-2, with D possibly TRBD1 on 6 matching bases. Trimming took 6 bases from V and 3 from J, leaving 14 bases between them. The CDR3 runs 14 residues. Germline V CDR1 and CDR2: MGHDK, SYGVNS. The CDR3, as DNA: TGTGCCAGCAGCCGAGGGGGGTTTGACTATGGCTACACCTTC. The encoded protein is CASSRGGFDYGYTF.

This clonotype has ten or more counts. The DNA of the CDR3 is TGTGCCATCAGGACGGACAGGGACGGGGAGCTGTTTTTT. Translating it yields CAIRTDRDGELFF. The chain couples TRBV10-3 to TRBJ2-2; TRBD1 matches 8 bases. The ends lost 6 bases at V and 7 bases at J; junction bases unmatched: 4. Germline V gives CDR1 ENHRY, CDR2 SYGVKD. This CDR3 spans 13 amino acids.

The sample holds many counts of this clonotype. The chain's CDR3 is CASSQVTGSYNSPLHF. CDR3 sequence (DNA): TGTGCCAGCAGCCAAGTGACGGGCTCCTATAATTCACCCCTCCACTTT. The chain employs TRBV14 and TRBJ1-6; D gene ambiguous. Germline-derived CDR1 and CDR2 are SGHDN and FVKESK. V lost 1 base and J 0 bases, leaving 7 bases between the germline ends. The CDR3 runs to 16 residues.

The rearrangement links TRBV29-1 to TRBJ2-5; 7 bases map to TRBD2. CDR3 length: 13 amino acids. With 3 bases clipped from V and 2 bases from J, the junction kept 3 bases outside the gene matches. CDR1 SQVTM and CDR2 ANQGSEA come from the germline V gene. The CDR3 reads CSVDLAVQETQYF. Written as DNA, the CDR3 is TGCAGCGTTGACCTAGCGGTACAAGAGACCCAGTACTTC.

This clonotype has a count of ten or more. This chain uses TRBV4-3 with TRBJ1-1; TRBD1 agrees at 7 bases. V lost 8 bases and J lost 6; bases outside the gene matches: 9. The V gene's germline CDR1 is LGHNA and CDR2 YSLEER. This CDR3 has 13 residues. The CDR3 is CASGRTGVAEAFF. In nucleotides, the CDR3 is TGCGCCAGCGGTAGAACAGGGGTAGCTGAAGCTTTCTTT.

The rearrangement joins TRBV7-9 to TRBJ2-1; 7 bases agree with TRBD2. The V segment lost 5 bases and the J segment 5 bases; nucleotides outside the gene matches: 6. CDR1 is SEHNR and CDR2 is FQNEAQ in the germline V gene (reference sequence). The CDR3 totals 14 residues. The CDR3 coding sequence is TGTGCCAGCAGCACGAGCGGGGCACACAATGAGCAGTTCTTC. It is translated as CASSTSGAHNEQFF.

This clonotype was found once. The chain employs TRBV11-2 and TRBJ2-7, with TRBD2 matching 9 bases. V was pared by 5 bases and J by 1 base, with 15 bases of the junction left unmatched. The germline CDR1 and CDR2 sequences are SGHAT and FQNNGV. CDR3 size: 18 residues. CDR3 sequence (DNA): TGTGCCAGCAGCAACTACCTTCTTAGCGGGAGTGGTTCCTACGAGCAGTACTTC. As protein: CASSNYLLSGSGSYEQYF.

The chain employs TRBV5-8 and TRBJ2-1; D perhaps matches TRBD2 (6 bases). V was trimmed by 2 bases and J by 0 bases, leaving 9 bases between them. The germline V gene encodes CDR1 SGHTS and CDR2 YDEGEE. The CDR3 is 15 amino acids. This CDR3 reads CASSLGLSSYNEQFF. The CDR3 coding sequence is TGTGCCAGCAGCTTAGGACTAAGCTCCTACAATGAGCAGTTCTTC.

The chain combines TRBV4-3 with TRBJ1-5; weak D call: TRBD1 (5 bases). Germline V gives CDR1 LGHNA, CDR2 YSLEER. Deletions cut 1 base from V and 5 bases from J, with 15 bases between. The CDR3 totals 16 residues. CDR3 sequence: CASSQGVRVPDQPQHF. The CDR3 region has the DNA TGCGCCAGCAGCCAAGGGGTCAGGGTCCCGGATCAGCCCCAGCATTTT.

The chain is built from TRBV2 and TRBJ2-7; 7 nucleotides match TRBD1. Per the germline V gene, CDR1 is SNHLY and CDR2 is FYNNEI. V was pared by 2 bases and J by 2 bases, with 9 bases of the junction left unmatched. The CDR3 sequence is 16 residues long. The CDR3 loop reads CASSESRQGIPYEQYF. For the CDR3, the DNA is TGTGCCAGCAGTGAAAGCCGACAGGGTATTCCCTACGAGCAGTACTTC.

Concerning this clonotype: Its ends do not fully match the called genes, so a read error is possible. This sequence joins TRBV7-2 and TRBJ2-2; TRBD1 agrees at 10 bases. Per germline, CDR1 SGHTA and CDR2 FQGNSA. This CDR3 has 16 amino acids. The DNA for the CDR3 is TGTGCCAGCAGACCGCCGGGACAGGGGAACACCGGGGAGCTGTCTTGG. Amino acid sequence: CASRPPGQGNTGELSW.

This clonotype was detected only once. This clone may be a read error of a much larger clone one base away. The chain couples TRBV20-1 to TRBJ2-7; 7 bases agree with TRBD1. Germline values: CDR1 DFQATT, CDR2 SNEGSKA (reference sequence). V lost 7 bases and J lost 7; bases outside the gene matches: 10. The CDR3 length is 12 residues. The DNA for the CDR3 is TGCAGTGACAAAGACAGGGTGTGGGAGCAGTACTTC. Protein: CSDKDRVWEQYF.

This rearrangement joins TRBV9 to TRBJ1-1; D is possibly TRBD1 (5 bases). V lost 0 bases to trimming and J lost 4 bases, with 7 bases between them. Germline lookup yields CDR1 SGDLS and CDR2 YYNGEE. The CDR3 sequence is 13 residues long. This chain's CDR3 is CASSVGGFTEAFF. In DNA, the CDR3 is TGTGCCAGCAGCGTAGGGGGGTTCACTGAAGCTTTCTTT.

This clonotype showed up many times. The chain uses TRBV2 and TRBJ1-2; possible D gene TRBD1, 5 bases. V was cut by 3 bases and J by 1 base, with 12 bases left in between. Looked up from germline, CDR1 is SNHLY and CDR2 is FYNNEI. This CDR3 is built from 15 residues. The CDR3 reads CASSEGRFNNYGYTF. In DNA form, the CDR3 reads TGTGCCAGCAGTGAGGGGCGTTTCAATAACTATGGCTACACCTTC.

The chain recombines TRBV20-1 with TRBJ1-1; 8 nucleotides match TRBD1. V was clipped by 5 bases and J by 1 base; unmatched bases: 6. CDR1 and CDR2 (germline): DFQATT, SNEGSKA (reference sequence). The CDR3 contains 14 residues. The CDR3 nucleotides read TGCAGTGCTGGAGGCCAGGGGGCGAACACTGAAGCTTTCTTT. It is translated as CSAGGQGANTEAFF.

This clonotype has ten or more counts. This CDR3 reads CASKRGFGTGELFF. CDR3 DNA sequence: TGTGCCAGCAAACGAGGGTTTGGCACCGGGGAGCTGTTTTTT. This chain connects TRBV25-1 to TRBJ2-2; maybe TRBD2 (5 bases). Trimming took off 7 bases at V and 4 bases at J, with 13 bases between the two ends. CDR1 and CDR2 (germline): MGHDK, SYGVNS. The CDR3 runs to 14 residues.

This chain links TRBV27 with TRBJ1-2; 7 positions agree with TRBD1. The CDR3 is 14 residues long. With V trimmed by 9 bases and J by 4 bases, 11 bases remained unmatched. Germline assignment: CDR1 MNHEY and CDR2 SMNVEV (reference sequence). DNA of the CDR3: TGTGCCAGTCGGGACAGCCAAACTTTCTATGGCTACACCTTC. This sequence encodes CASRDSQTFYGYTF.